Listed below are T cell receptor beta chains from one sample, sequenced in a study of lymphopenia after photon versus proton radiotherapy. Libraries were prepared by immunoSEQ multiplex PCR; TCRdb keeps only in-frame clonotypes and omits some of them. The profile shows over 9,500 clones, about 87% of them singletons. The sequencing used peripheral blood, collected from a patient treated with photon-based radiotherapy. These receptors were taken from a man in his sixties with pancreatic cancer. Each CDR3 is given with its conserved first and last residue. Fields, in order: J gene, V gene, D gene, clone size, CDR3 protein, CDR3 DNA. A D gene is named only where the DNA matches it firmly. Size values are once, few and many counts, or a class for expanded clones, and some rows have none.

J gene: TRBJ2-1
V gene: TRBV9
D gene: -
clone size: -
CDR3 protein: CASSVLDNHNEQFF
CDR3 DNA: TGTGCCAGCAGCGTCCTGGATAATCACAATGAGCAGTTCTTC

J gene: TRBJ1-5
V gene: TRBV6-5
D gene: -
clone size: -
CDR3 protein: CALQEPQHF
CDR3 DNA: TGCGCTCTCCAGGAGCCCCAGCATTTT

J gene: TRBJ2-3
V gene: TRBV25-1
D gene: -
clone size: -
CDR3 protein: CATAGGRKTDTQYF
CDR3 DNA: TGTGCCACCGCCGGGGGAAGGAAAACAGATACGCAGTATTTT

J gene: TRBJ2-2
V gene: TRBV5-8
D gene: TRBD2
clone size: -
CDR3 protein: CASSAGGGLAGGSAGELFF
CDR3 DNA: TGTGCCAGCAGCGCTGGTGGCGGACTAGCGGGCGGATCCGCCGGGGAGCTGTTTTTT

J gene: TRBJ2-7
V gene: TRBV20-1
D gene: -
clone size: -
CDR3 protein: CSAVQCRLEYF
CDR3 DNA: TGCAGTGCAGTACAGTGTCGTTTGGAGTACTTC

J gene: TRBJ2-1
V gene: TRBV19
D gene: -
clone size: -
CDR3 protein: CASSRGQLAGSGEQFF
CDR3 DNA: TGTGCCAGTAGTAGGGGGCAGCTGGCGGGGAGCGGGGAGCAGTTCTTC

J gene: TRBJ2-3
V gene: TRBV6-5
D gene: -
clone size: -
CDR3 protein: CASQPTGRVTQYF
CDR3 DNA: TGTGCCAGCCAACCGACAGGGAGGGTTACGCAGTATTTT

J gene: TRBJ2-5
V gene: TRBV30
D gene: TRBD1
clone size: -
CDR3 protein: CAWSSTGGWETQYF
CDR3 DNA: TGTGCCTGGAGTTCCACAGGGGGGTGGGAGACCCAGTACTTC

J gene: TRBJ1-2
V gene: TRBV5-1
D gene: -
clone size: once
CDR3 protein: CASSLILSGAGGYTF
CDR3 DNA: TGCGCCAGCAGCTTAATCCTATCAGGGGCCGGCGGCTACACCTTC

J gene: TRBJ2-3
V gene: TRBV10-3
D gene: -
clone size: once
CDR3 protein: CAISTNSGFDTQYF
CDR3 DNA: TGTGCCATCAGTACAAATTCAGGGTTTGATACGCAGTATTTT

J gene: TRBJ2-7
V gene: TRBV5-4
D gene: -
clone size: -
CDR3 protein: CASSPRGGDYEQYF
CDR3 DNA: TGTGCCAGCAGCCCCCGAGGGGGAGACTACGAGCAGTACTTC

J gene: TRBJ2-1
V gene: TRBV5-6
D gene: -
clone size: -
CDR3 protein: CASSDGGLSYNEQFF
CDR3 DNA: TGTGCCAGCAGCGACGGGGGCCTCTCCTACAATGAGCAGTTCTTC

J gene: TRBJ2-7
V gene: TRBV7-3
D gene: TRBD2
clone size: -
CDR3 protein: CASSLIAGYEQYF
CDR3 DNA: TGTGCCAGCAGCTTAATAGCGGGGTACGAGCAGTACTTC

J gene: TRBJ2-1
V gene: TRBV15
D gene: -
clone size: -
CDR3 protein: CATRRAFAPIYNEQFF
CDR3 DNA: TGTGCCACCAGACGGGCCTTCGCCCCGATTTACAATGAGCAGTTCTTC

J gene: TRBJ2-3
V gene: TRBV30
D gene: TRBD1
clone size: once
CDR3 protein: CAWKTGTDTQYF
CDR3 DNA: TGTGCCTGGAAGACAGGGACAGATACGCAGTATTTT

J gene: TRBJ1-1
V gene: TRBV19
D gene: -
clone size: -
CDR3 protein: CASSISGANTNTEAFF
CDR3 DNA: TGTGCCAGTAGTATTAGCGGGGCGAATACGAACACTGAAGCTTTCTTT

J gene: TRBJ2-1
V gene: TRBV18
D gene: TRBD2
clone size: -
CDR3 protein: CASSPPAGGHNEQFF
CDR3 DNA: TGTGCCAGCTCACCACCGGCGGGGGGCCACAATGAGCAGTTCTTC

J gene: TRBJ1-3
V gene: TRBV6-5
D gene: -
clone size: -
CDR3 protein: CASSYSIGENTIYF
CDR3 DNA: TGTGCCAGCAGTTACTCGATAGGTGAAAACACCATATATTTT